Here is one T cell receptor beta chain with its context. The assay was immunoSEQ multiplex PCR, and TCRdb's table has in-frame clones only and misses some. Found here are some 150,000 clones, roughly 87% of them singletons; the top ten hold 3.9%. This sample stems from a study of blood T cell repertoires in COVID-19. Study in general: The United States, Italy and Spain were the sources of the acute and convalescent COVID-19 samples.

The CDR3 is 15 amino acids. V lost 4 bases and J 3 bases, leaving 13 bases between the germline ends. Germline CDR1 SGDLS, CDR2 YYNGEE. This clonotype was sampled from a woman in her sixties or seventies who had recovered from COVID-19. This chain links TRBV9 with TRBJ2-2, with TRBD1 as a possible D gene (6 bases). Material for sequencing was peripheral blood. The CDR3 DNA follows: TGTGCCAGCAGCCCCCGGACAGCTTACACCGGGGAGCTGTTTTTT. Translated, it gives CASSPRTAYTGELFF.